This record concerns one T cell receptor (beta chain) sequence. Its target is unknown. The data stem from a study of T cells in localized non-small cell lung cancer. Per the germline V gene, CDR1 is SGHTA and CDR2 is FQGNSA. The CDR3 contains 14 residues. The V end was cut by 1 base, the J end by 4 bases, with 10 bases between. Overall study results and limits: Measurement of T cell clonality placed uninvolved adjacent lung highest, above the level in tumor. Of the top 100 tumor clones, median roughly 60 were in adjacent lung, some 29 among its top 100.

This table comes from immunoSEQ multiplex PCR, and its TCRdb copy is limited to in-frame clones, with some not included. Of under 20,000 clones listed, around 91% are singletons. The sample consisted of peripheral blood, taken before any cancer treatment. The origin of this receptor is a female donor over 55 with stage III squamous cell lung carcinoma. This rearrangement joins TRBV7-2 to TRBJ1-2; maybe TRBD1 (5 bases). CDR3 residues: CASSLVQGGYGYTF. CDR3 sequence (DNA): TGTGCCAGCAGCTTAGTTCAGGGAGGCTATGGCTACACCTTC.